These T cell receptor beta chains were read from a single sample in a study of vaccination effects on CD4 cells after COVID-19. For these receptors, no antigen is known. The protocol was immunoSEQ multiplex PCR, while the TCRdb copy is restricted to in-frame clones and leaves out a portion. The sample has about 50,000 clones, nearly 75% seen once; the top ten hold about 5%. The material was CD4+ T cells from PBMCs cultured without peptide, obtained after COVID-19 vaccination. These receptors came from a human donor who had a prior SARS-CoV-2 infection. CDR3s include the opening cysteine and the closing phenylalanine or tryptophan. The order of the fields is V gene, D gene, clone size, J gene, CDR3 DNA, CDR3 protein. D genes are given only for firm matches. Rows give clone size only sometimes, using once, few, many, or a class for an expanded clone.

V gene: TRBV7-7
D gene: NA
clone size: few
J gene: TRBJ1-1
CDR3 DNA: TGTGCTAGCAGCTTAGGGGACAAAAGTGACCTGAACACTGAAGCTTTCTTT
CDR3 protein: CASSLGDKSDLNTEAFF

V gene: TRBV3-1/TRBV3-2
D gene: NA
clone size: NA
J gene: TRBJ2-2
CDR3 DNA: TGTGCCAGCAGCCTCGGGGCCGACACCGGGGAGCTGTTTTTT
CDR3 protein: CASSLGADTGELFF

V gene: TRBV3-1/TRBV3-2
D gene: TRBD1
clone size: NA
J gene: TRBJ2-3
CDR3 DNA: TGTGCCAGCAGCCAACAGGGGGCTGCGGCAGATACGCAGTATTTT
CDR3 protein: CASSQQGAAADTQYF

V gene: TRBV3-1/TRBV3-2
D gene: NA
clone size: NA
J gene: TRBJ1-1
CDR3 DNA: TGTGCCAGCAGCCAAGTGGCGGGATTGAACACTGAAGCTTTCTTT
CDR3 protein: CASSQVAGLNTEAFF

V gene: TRBV2
D gene: TRBD2
clone size: NA
J gene: TRBJ2-1
CDR3 DNA: TGTGCCAGCAGGTCGACTAGCGGGAGTACAGATGAGCAGTTCTTC
CDR3 protein: CASRSTSGSTDEQFF

V gene: TRBV4-2
D gene: TRBD1
clone size: NA
J gene: TRBJ2-2
CDR3 DNA: TGTGCCAGCAGCCGGACGGACAGGGGGAACGGGGAGCTGTTTTTT
CDR3 protein: CASSRTDRGNGELFF

V gene: TRBV10-3
D gene: NA
clone size: NA
J gene: TRBJ2-6
CDR3 DNA: TGTGCCATCAGTGGAACCGATGGGGAGCCTGGGGCCAACGTCCTGACTTTC
CDR3 protein: CAISGTDGEPGANVLTF

V gene: TRBV30
D gene: TRBD2
clone size: NA
J gene: TRBJ2-1
CDR3 DNA: TGTGCCTGGAGCGCAACTAGCGGGGGGGTTCTCACTGAGCAGTTCTTC
CDR3 protein: CAWSATSGGVLTEQFF

V gene: TRBV6-5
D gene: NA
clone size: NA
J gene: TRBJ1-3
CDR3 DNA: TGTGCCAGCATCGGGGTAAACCGGCCTGGAAACACCATATATTTT
CDR3 protein: CASIGVNRPGNTIYF

V gene: TRBV2
D gene: NA
clone size: NA
J gene: TRBJ2-5
CDR3 DNA: TGTGCCAGCAGTTACCAAGAGACCCAGTACTTC
CDR3 protein: CASSYQETQYF

V gene: TRBV28
D gene: TRBD1
clone size: once
J gene: TRBJ1-4
CDR3 DNA: TGTGCCGCGGGGACAGCAACTAATGAAAAACTGTTTTTT
CDR3 protein: CAAGTATNEKLFF

V gene: TRBV9
D gene: TRBD1
clone size: NA
J gene: TRBJ1-2
CDR3 DNA: TGTGCCAGCAGCCCTCGATTACAGGGGAACTATGGCTACACCTTC
CDR3 protein: CASSPRLQGNYGYTF

V gene: TRBV11-2
D gene: NA
clone size: few
J gene: TRBJ1-6
CDR3 DNA: TGTGCCAGCAGCCCCTACCCGGACGGCGATTCACCCCTCCACTTT
CDR3 protein: CASSPYPDGDSPLHF

V gene: TRBV6-2/TRBV6-3
D gene: NA
clone size: few
J gene: TRBJ1-6
CDR3 DNA: TGTGCCAGCAGTTACGGAGGATCACCCCTCCACTTT
CDR3 protein: CASSYGGSPLHF

V gene: TRBV5-1
D gene: NA
clone size: NA
J gene: TRBJ1-1
CDR3 DNA: TGCGCCAGCAGCTTGGCGCAATCGAACACTGAAGCTTTCTTT
CDR3 protein: CASSLAQSNTEAFF

V gene: TRBV7-9
D gene: NA
clone size: NA
J gene: TRBJ2-7
CDR3 DNA: TGTGCCAGCAGCTTAGTCGGCCTCGGATACGAGCAGTACTTC
CDR3 protein: CASSLVGLGYEQYF

V gene: TRBV4-1
D gene: TRBD2
clone size: NA
J gene: TRBJ2-7
CDR3 DNA: TGCGCCAGCAGCCGGGAGGGGTCTAGCGGCAGCTACGAGCAGTACTTC
CDR3 protein: CASSREGSSGSYEQYF

V gene: TRBV6-5
D gene: TRBD2
clone size: NA
J gene: TRBJ2-7
CDR3 DNA: TGTGCCATCTGGGACTACGTTGGGTACGAGCAGTACTTC
CDR3 protein: CAIWDYVGYEQYF

V gene: TRBV11-2
D gene: TRBD2
clone size: NA
J gene: TRBJ2-7
CDR3 DNA: TGTGCCAGCAGCTTCCTTACTAGCGGCGGGGGGCACTACGAGCAGTACTTC
CDR3 protein: CASSFLTSGGGHYEQYF

V gene: TRBV21-1
D gene: NA
clone size: NA
J gene: TRBJ1-2
CDR3 DNA: TGTGCCAGCAGCCCAAAGCTTACAGGGTTATTCTATGGCTACACCTTC
CDR3 protein: CASSPKLTGLFYGYTF

V gene: TRBV9
D gene: NA
clone size: NA
J gene: TRBJ2-7
CDR3 DNA: TGTGCCAGCAGCGTACTCGGACACGGGGAGCAGTACTTC
CDR3 protein: CASSVLGHGEQYF